A selection of T cell receptor beta chains follows, all from one sample in a study of cytomegalovirus exposure and HLA in healthy donors. TCRdb keeps only in-frame clones here, not all; method: immunoSEQ multiplex PCR. This table holds about 270,000 clones, roughly two thirds found once. Sequenced input: PBMCs. The receptors stem from a female donor in good health and CMV-seronegative. Both conserved end residues are part of each CDR3. The D gene is left open where the match is weak. Some rows mark clone size as missing; the rest say once, few, many or name a class of expanded clone.

>TRBJ1-5|.|TRBV12-5|.|17
TGTGCTAGTGGTTTGTACCCTGGGCAGGTCCTCAATCAGCCCCAGCATTTT
CASGLYPGQVLNQPQHF
>TRBJ1-1|.|TRBV5-6|.|14
TGTGCCAGCAGCTTGGAATGGGGGGAGCGGATAACTTTCTTT
CASSLEWGERITFF
>TRBJ1-2|.|TRBV4-1|.|14
TGCGCCAGCAGCCAAGATGGGGACAACAGGGGCTACACCTTC
CASSQDGDNRGYTF
>TRBJ1-1|.|TRBV6-1|.|12
TGTGCCAGCTGGGGGCGGCTGTCTGAAGCTTTCTTT
CASWGRLSEAFF
>TRBJ1-5|TRBD1|TRBV28|.|14
TGTGCCAGCAGTTTAAGGACAGGGTATCAGCCCCAGCATTTT
CASSLRTGYQPQHF
>TRBJ1-1|.|TRBV6-4|.|14
TGTGCCAGCAGTGACTCGTCGCCCAGGGGTGAAGCTTTCTTT
CASSDSSPRGEAFF
>TRBJ2-7|TRBD2|TRBV11-2|.|16
TGTGCCAGCAGCCCCAACCTGACTAGCGGACAATACGAGCAGTACTTC
CASSPNLTSGQYEQYF
>TRBJ2-2|TRBD2|TRBV28|.|15
TGTGCCAGGAACTTAAAGCGGGACCACACCGGGGAGCTGTTTTTT
CARNLKRDHTGELFF
>TRBJ1-5|.|TRBV27|.|14
TGTGCCAGCAGTTTATCCGGGTTCAATCAGCCCCAGCATTTT
CASSLSGFNQPQHF
>TRBJ1-4|TRBD1|TRBV18|.|16
TGTGCCAGCTCACCAACCATGGACAGGGAGGGTGAAAAACTGTTTTTT
CASSPTMDREGEKLFF
>TRBJ1-1|.|TRBV18|.|14
TGTGCCAGCTCATTACAGGGTTACGACACTGAAGCTTTCTTT
CASSLQGYDTEAFF
>TRBJ2-7|.|TRBV7-9|.|13
TGTTCCAGCAGCTTAGGCCAGGGGAACGAGCAGTACTTC
CSSSLGQGNEQYF
>TRBJ1-1|.|TRBV7-2|.|18
TGTGCCAGCAGCTTAATTTCCACGCTGGAAACGACAGCTCCTGAAGCTTTCTTT
CASSLISTLETTAPEAFF
>TRBJ2-1|.|TRBV7-3|.|14
TGTGCCAGCAGCTTAACCCCCGGCGGCAATGAGCAGTTCTTC
CASSLTPGGNEQFF
>TRBJ2-7|.|TRBV5-4|.|13
TGTGCCAGCCGGAGGGCAGCCTCCTACGAGCAGTACTTC
CASRRAASYEQYF
>TRBJ2-1|TRBD2|TRBV5-4|.|14
TGTGCCAGCAGCTTGACTAGCGGGAACAATGAGCAGTTCTTC
CASSLTSGNNEQFF
>TRBJ2-7|.|TRBV5-5|.|12
TGTGCCAGCAGCTTGGCGGTCTACGAGCAGTACTTC
CASSLAVYEQYF
>TRBJ2-1|TRBD2|TRBV25-1|.|15
TGTGCCAGCAGTGAGGGACTAGCGACCTACAATGAGCAGTTCTTC
CASSEGLATYNEQFF
>TRBJ2-7|TRBD1|TRBV19|few|14
TGTGCCAGTGCGGACAGGGGTAACTCCTACGAGCAGTACTTC
CASADRGNSYEQYF
>TRBJ2-5|TRBD2|TRBV12-5|.|17
TGTGCTAGTGGTGTGAGTGGTAGCGGGAGCGGTATGGAGACCCAGTACTTC
CASGVSGSGSGMETQYF
>TRBJ2-7|TRBD1|TRBV14|.|17
TGTGCCAGCAGCCAAGAATACGGGGGGACAGGGGTATACGAGCAGTACTTC
CASSQEYGGTGVYEQYF
>TRBJ2-2|TRBD2|TRBV25-1|few|17
TGTGCCAGCAGTGAATTAGGGACTAGCGCTAACACCGGGGAGCTGTTTTTT
CASSELGTSANTGELFF